These 24 T cell receptor beta chains originate from one sample sequenced in a study of T cells in Graves' hyperthyroidism and ophthalmopathy. TCR beta CDR3 region amplification was performed from RNA transcripts. The HTBI set primed first-round TCR CDR3 RT-PCR. From the multiplex PCR reads, TCRdb called clonotypes with MiXCR, one entry per CDR3 protein. The repertoire holds about 520,000 distinct CDR3 sequences, with around 21% as singletons. The sequenced material came from blood. The receptor source for this set is a man between 18 and 35 years old with Graves' hyperthyroidism.

This clonotype was detected many times. CDR3 DNA: TGTGCTAGTGGTGAGACAGGGGCGTATAGCAATCAGCCCCAGCATTTT. Its translation: CASGETGAYSNQPQHF. This chain joins TRBV12-5 and TRBJ1-5; 8 bases fit TRBD1. Losses at the gene ends were 5 bases for V and 0 bases for J; bases not matched to a gene: 6. From germline, CDR1 is LGHNT and CDR2 FRNRAP. This CDR3 has 16 residues.

A note on this clonotype: Because it lacks the conserved phenylalanine or tryptophan at the end, this CDR3 is likely a read error. The V gene is TRBV6-1, the J gene TRBJ1-1, with D perhaps TRBD1 (5 bases). Germline CDR1 is MNHNS and CDR2 is SASEGT. V gave up 5 bases and J gave up 1 base, with 11 bases separating them. The CDR3 totals 14 residues. The CDR3 DNA reads TGTGCCAGCAGTCTCCAGACAGAGAACACTGAAGCTTTCTTG. This sequence encodes CASSLQTENTEAFL.

This clonotype occurred many times. The chain has TRBV2 and TRBJ1-5; D possibly corresponds to TRBD1 (5 bases). V shed 6 bases and J shed 0 bases, with 15 bases lying between them. The germline V gene encodes CDR1 SNHLY and CDR2 FYNNEI. The CDR3 is 16 residues long. The CDR3, as DNA: TGTGCCAGCAGGGGGCTGACAGCATATAGCAATCAGCCCCAGCATTTT. This encodes CASRGLTAYSNQPQHF.

This clonotype showed up just a few times. The chain has TRBV6-5 and TRBJ1-2, with no clear D. Germline V gene lookup returns CDR1 MNHEY and CDR2 SVGAGI. The CDR3 loop spans 12 amino acids. V was cut by 4 bases and J by 7 bases, with 10 bases left in between. CDR3 in DNA: TGTGCCAGCAGTTCCGGACGAGGTGGCTACACCTTC. Translation gives CASSSGRGGYTF.

This clonotype was detected ten times or more. The J gene is TRBJ1-5, the V gene TRBV6-1, with D perhaps matching TRBD1 (5 bases). The CDR3 is made up of 13 amino acids. The germline V and J ends were trimmed by 8 bases and 5 bases, with 13 bases remaining between them. Germline CDR1 and CDR2: MNHNS and SASEGT. The DNA for the CDR3 is TGTGCCAGCCGACGGGGGATCGATCAGCCCCAGCATTTT. Protein sequence: CASRRGIDQPQHF.

This clonotype was counted many times. The gene calls are TRBV7-2 and TRBJ1-5; 9 bases map to TRBD1. CDR3 length equals 17 residues. V lost 0 bases, J lost 3 bases, and 6 bases stayed unmatched. Germline V CDR1 and CDR2: SGHTA, FQGNSA. The CDR3 protein is CASSLARDRVVNQPQHF. The CDR3 coding sequence is TGTGCCAGCAGCTTAGCGCGGGACAGGGTAGTCAATCAGCCCCAGCATTTT.

This clonotype occurred many times. This chain uses TRBV19 with TRBJ1-2; D not resolved. CDR3 length: 12 residues. V dropped 8 bases and J dropped 3 bases, with 10 bases sitting between them. The germline V gene encodes CDR1 LNHDA and CDR2 SQIVND (reference sequence). In DNA form, the CDR3 reads TGTGCCAGTGCCGTGGGAGACTATGGCTACACCTTC. Its translation is CASAVGDYGYTF. Full variable domain (outside the CDR3, taken from reference TRBV19 and TRBJ1-2): DGGITQSPKYLFRKEGQNVTLSCEQNLNHDAMYWYRQDPGQGLRLIYYSQIVNDFQKGDIAEGYSVSREKKESFPLTVTSAQKNPTAFYLCASAVGDYGYTFGSGTRLTVV.

In this sample, this clonotype turned up many times. The chain couples TRBV10-3 to TRBJ1-1; TRBD1 agrees at 11 bases. The CDR3 is 17 amino acids. V lost 2 bases, J lost 1 base, and 6 bases stayed unmatched. From germline, CDR1 is ENHRY and CDR2 SYGVKD. The CDR3, as DNA: TGTGCCATCAGTGAGCCAAGGACAGGGGGCCGGAACACTGAAGCTTTCTTT. This gives the protein CAISEPRTGGRNTEAFF.

This clonotype was observed at least ten times. The chain carries TRBV28 and TRBJ1-2, with D unresolved. The CDR3 extends over 12 amino acids. The V end lost 2 bases, the J end lost 5 bases, and 6 bases lay between the germline ends. Germline-derived CDR1 and CDR2 are MDHEN and SYDVKM. CDR3 DNA sequence: TGTGCCAGCAGTTTAACAGCGTATGGCTACACCTTC. Translation gives CASSLTAYGYTF.

In its sample, this clonotype was seen many times. The chain joins TRBV5-1 to TRBJ2-7, with D hard to call. The germline V gene has CDR1 SGHRS and CDR2 YFSETQ. Trimming removed 2 bases from V and 3 bases from J, with 9 bases in between. The CDR3 has 13 residues. CDR3: CASSFSVNYEQYF. CDR3 in DNA: TGCGCCAGCAGCTTTTCGGTCAACTACGAGCAGTACTTC.

The chain has TRBV6-2 or TRBV6-3 and TRBJ1-5, with D possibly matching TRBD1 (5 bases). The CDR3 spans 14 residues. Germline V gene sequence: CDR1 MNHEY, CDR2 SVGEGT. The V end was cut by 3 bases, the J end by 4 bases, with 10 bases between. The CDR3 coding sequence is TGTGCCAGCAGTTATGACAGCCAGAATCAGCCCCAGCATTTT. Amino acids: CASSYDSQNQPQHF.

This clonotype appeared a few times. This sequence joins TRBV4-2 and TRBJ2-7; weak D call: TRBD2 (5 bases). V lost 3 bases, J lost 3 bases, and 15 bases lay in between. The CDR3 length is 15 residues. Germline V CDR1 and CDR2: LGHNA, YNFKEQ. The CDR3 spells CASSQERNPSYEQYF. CDR3 nucleotides: TGTGCCAGCAGCCAGGAGCGGAACCCCAGCTACGAGCAGTACTTC.

The V and J genes are TRBV20-1 and TRBJ2-7; D uncertain. V lost 0 bases and J lost 4, with 19 bases in between. Germline loops: CDR1 DFQATT, CDR2 SNEGSKA (reference sequence). CDR3 length equals 16 residues. CDR3 in DNA: TGCAGTGCTAGAGATGACGATAGGAGTGTAGTTTACGAGCAGTACTTC. Its protein product is CSARDDDRSVVYEQYF.

This clonotype has a count of ten or more. The chain couples TRBV28 to TRBJ1-2, with D possibly TRBD1 on 5 matching bases. From germline, CDR1 is MDHEN and CDR2 SYDVKM. There are 12 residues in the CDR3. V lost 4 bases and J lost 5, with 8 bases in between. As DNA, the CDR3 is TGTGCCAGCAGTTCGGACATGTATGGCTACACCTTC. Its translation is CASSSDMYGYTF.

In this sample, this clonotype turned up a few times. The V and J genes are TRBV7-8 and TRBJ2-2; 10 bases align to TRBD2. This CDR3 spans 16 amino acids. V lost 6 bases and J lost 5; bases outside the gene matches: 9. In germline, CDR1 is SGHVS, CDR2 FQNEAQ. In DNA, the CDR3 is TGTGCCAGCAGATTTAAGCGGGGGGGATGGACCGGGGAGCTGTTTTTT. Protein: CASRFKRGGWTGELFF.

This clonotype was recorded a few times. The chain uses TRBV20-1 and TRBJ1-2; tentative D call: TRBD1 (5 bases). The ends were cut back, 0 bases at V and 6 bases at J, with 20 bases in the middle. The germline V gene has CDR1 DFQATT and CDR2 SNEGSKA (reference sequence). The CDR3 runs to 16 residues. The CDR3 DNA reads TGCAGTGCTAGAGATCCCCGGGACTTCCCTGGGGATGGCTACACCTTC. Its protein product is CSARDPRDFPGDGYTF.

V is TRBV9 and J is TRBJ1-1, with D unclear. The germline V gene encodes CDR1 SGDLS and CDR2 YYNGEE. With 0 bases removed from V and 4 bases from J, the gap between germline ends came to 7 bases. The CDR3 is 13 residues long. Here the CDR3 DNA reads TGTGCCAGCAGCGTAGGGTTAGTCACTGAAGCTTTCTTT. This translates into CASSVGLVTEAFF.

Many counts were recorded for this clonotype. The chain is built from TRBV5-1 and TRBJ1-1; D is possibly TRBD1 (5 bases). CDR3 length: 13 amino acids. Germline CDR1 is SGHRS and CDR2 is YFSETQ. The V end was cut by 3 bases, the J end by 11 bases, with 17 bases between. For the CDR3, the DNA is TGCGCCAGCAGCTCGGCTTCGGGGGTATACGCTTTCTTT. Translation: CASSSASGVYAFF. Variable domain in full (rest from reference TRBV5-1 and TRBJ1-1): KAGVTQTPRYLIKTRGQQVTLSCSPISGHRSVSWYQQTPGQGLQFLFEYFSETQRNKGNFPGRFSGRQFSNSRSEMNVSTLELGDSALYLCASSSASGVYAFFGQGTRLTVV.

This clonotype has at least ten counts. The chain combines TRBV7-9 with TRBJ1-1; no definite D call. Germline V gene sequence: CDR1 SEHNR, CDR2 FQNEAQ (reference sequence). V lost 3 bases to trimming and J lost 2 bases, with 7 bases between them. This CDR3 spans 13 amino acids. The CDR3 DNA sequence: TGTGCCAGCAGCTTCTCACACAACACTGAAGCTTTCTTT. Translated, it gives CASSFSHNTEAFF.

This clonotype is a singleton in its sample. One end of the junction varies from germline; a read error may be responsible. The chain combines TRBV12-3 or TRBV12-4 with TRBJ2-5; TRBD2 aligns across 7 bases. This CDR3 contains 15 residues. The chain's CDR3 is CASSLAHGEGETQYF. CDR3 DNA: TGTGCTAGCAGTTTAGCGCATGGGGAGGGGGAGACCCAGTACTTC.

The V and J genes are TRBV28 and TRBJ2-7; TRBD1 agrees at 9 bases. The CDR3 totals 14 residues. CDR1 is MDHEN, CDR2 SYDVKM, per germline. Trimming removed 8 bases from V and 2 bases from J; junction bases left unmatched: 7. The CDR3 coding sequence is TGTGCCAGCCTCACCGGGACAGGGACCTACGAGCAGTACTTC. Its protein is CASLTGTGTYEQYF. The whole variable domain, filled in from reference TRBV28 and TRBJ2-7, reads DVKVTQSSRYLVKRTGEKVFLECVQDMDHENMFWYRQDPGLGLRLIYFSYDVKMKEKGDIPEGYSVSREKKERFSLILESASTNQTSMYLCASLTGTGTYEQYFGPGTRLTVT.

This clonotype was found many times. V gene TRBV20-1 combines with J gene TRBJ2-7; D perhaps matches TRBD2 (6 bases). The V end was cut by 7 bases, the J end by 2 bases, with 12 bases between. CDR1 and CDR2 (germline): DFQATT, SNEGSKA (reference sequence). This CDR3 spans 12 amino acids. The CDR3 here is CSGMRGTYEQYF. The CDR3 coding sequence is TGCAGTGGTATGCGGGGCACCTACGAGCAGTACTTC.

This clonotype was seen many times. The rearrangement links TRBV10-3 to TRBJ1-2; TRBD1 is a possible D gene (6 bases). Germline V gene data show CDR1 as ENHRY and CDR2 as SYGVKD. Trimming left V 1 base short and J 8 bases short, with 17 bases between. This CDR3 is 15 amino acids long. The CDR3 region is CAISEFGGRTDGYTF. The CDR3 DNA reads as TGTGCCATCAGTGAGTTCGGGGGGCGAACTGACGGCTACACCTTC.

This clonotype was seen repeatedly, ten times or more. The chain links TRBV2 to TRBJ1-2; D gene uncertain. The CDR3 covers 13 residues. Germline-derived CDR1 and CDR2 are SNHLY and FYNNEI. Between the trimmed V and J ends, which lost 3 bases and 6 bases, there was a span of 11 bases. CDR3 sequence: CASSDSPYDGYTF. DNA for the CDR3: TGTGCCAGCAGTGATAGCCCCTATGATGGCTACACCTTC.